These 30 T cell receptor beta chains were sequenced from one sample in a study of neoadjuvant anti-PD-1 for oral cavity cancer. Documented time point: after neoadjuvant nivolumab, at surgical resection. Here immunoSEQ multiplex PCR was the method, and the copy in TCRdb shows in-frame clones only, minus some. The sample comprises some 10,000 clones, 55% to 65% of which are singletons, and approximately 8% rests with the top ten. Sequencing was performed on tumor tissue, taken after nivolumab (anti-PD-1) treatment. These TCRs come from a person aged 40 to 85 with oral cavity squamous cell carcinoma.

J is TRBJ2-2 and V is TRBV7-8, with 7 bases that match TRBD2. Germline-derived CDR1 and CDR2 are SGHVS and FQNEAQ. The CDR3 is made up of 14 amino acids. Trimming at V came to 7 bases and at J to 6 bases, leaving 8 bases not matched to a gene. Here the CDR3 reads CASKRDYPPGELFF. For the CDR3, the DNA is TGTGCCAGCAAGAGGGACTACCCTCCCGGGGAGCTGTTTTTT.

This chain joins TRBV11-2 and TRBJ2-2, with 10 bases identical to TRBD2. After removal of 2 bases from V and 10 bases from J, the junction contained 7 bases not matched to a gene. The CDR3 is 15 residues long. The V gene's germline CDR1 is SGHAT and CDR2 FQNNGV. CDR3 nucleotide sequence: TGTGCCAGCAGCTTAACTCTAGCGGGAGTCATGGAGCTGTTTTTT. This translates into CASSLTLAGVMELFF.

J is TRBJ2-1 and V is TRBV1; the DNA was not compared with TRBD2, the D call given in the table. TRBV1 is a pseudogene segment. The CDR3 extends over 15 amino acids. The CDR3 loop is CTSSQAGGPDNEQFF. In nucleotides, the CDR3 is TGCACCAGCAGCCAGGCGGGGGGGCCAGATAATGAGCAGTTCTTC.

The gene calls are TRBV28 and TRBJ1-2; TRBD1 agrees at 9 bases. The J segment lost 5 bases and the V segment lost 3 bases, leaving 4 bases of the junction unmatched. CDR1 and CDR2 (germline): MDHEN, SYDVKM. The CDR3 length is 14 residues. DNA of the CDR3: TGTGCCAGCAGTTTGACGACAGGGGGTTATGGCTACACCTTC. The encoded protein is CASSLTTGGYGYTF.

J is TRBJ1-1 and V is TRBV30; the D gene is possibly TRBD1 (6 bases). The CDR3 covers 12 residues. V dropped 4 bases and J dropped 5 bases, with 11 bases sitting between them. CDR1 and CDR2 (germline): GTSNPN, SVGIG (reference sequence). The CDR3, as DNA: TGTGCCTGGAACGGGGGCACGACTGAAGCTTTCTTT. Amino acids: CAWNGGTTEAFF.

This chain's CDR3 is CASSLGGVTDTQYF. CDR3 DNA sequence: TGTGCCAGCAGCTTAGGCGGGGTCACAGATACGCAGTATTTT. This chain links TRBV7-9 with TRBJ2-3, with D possibly matching TRBD2 (6 bases). CDR1 and CDR2 (germline): SEHNR, FQNEAQ (reference sequence). V was clipped by 1 base and J by 2 bases, with 7 bases between them. The CDR3 is made up of 14 amino acids.

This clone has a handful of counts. The CDR3, as DNA: TGTGCCAGTAGTATCGGGAGCTCCTACGAGCAGTACTTC. The encoded protein is CASSIGSSYEQYF. V usage is TRBV19 and J usage is TRBJ2-7; tentative D call: TRBD2 (6 bases). The V gene lost 3 bases and the J gene lost 0 bases, with 6 bases spanning the gap. The CDR3 is made up of 13 amino acids. In germline, CDR1 is LNHDA, CDR2 SQIVND (reference sequence).

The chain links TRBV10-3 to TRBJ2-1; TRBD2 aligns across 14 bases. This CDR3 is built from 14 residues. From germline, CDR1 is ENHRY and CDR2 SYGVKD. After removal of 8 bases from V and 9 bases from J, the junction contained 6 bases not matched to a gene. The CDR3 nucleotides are TGTGCCATCGCCGGGACTAGCGGGAGCACTGAGCAGTTCTTC. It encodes CAIAGTSGSTEQFF.

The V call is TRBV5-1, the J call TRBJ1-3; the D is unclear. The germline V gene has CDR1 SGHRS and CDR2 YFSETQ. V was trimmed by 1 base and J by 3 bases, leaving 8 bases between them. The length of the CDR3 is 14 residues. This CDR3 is CASSLSGNGNTIYF. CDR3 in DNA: TGCGCCAGCAGCTTGAGCGGGAATGGAAACACCATATATTTT.

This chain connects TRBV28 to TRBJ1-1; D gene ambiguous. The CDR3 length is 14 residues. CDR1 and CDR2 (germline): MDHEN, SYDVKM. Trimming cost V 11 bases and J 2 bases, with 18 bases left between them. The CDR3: CASRGQVLNTEAFF. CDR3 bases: TGTGCCTCCAGAGGGCAGGTTCTAAACACTGAAGCTTTCTTT.

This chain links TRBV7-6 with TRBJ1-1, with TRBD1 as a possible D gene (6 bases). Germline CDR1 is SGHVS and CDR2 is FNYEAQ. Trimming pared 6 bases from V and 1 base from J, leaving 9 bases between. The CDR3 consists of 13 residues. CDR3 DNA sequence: TGTGCCAGCAGTGGACAGAGGAACACTGAAGCTTTCTTT. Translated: CASSGQRNTEAFF.

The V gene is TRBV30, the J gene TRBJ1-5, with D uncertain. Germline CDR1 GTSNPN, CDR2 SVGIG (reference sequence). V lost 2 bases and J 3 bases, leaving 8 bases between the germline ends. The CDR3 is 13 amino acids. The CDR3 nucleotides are TGTGCCTGGAGTTCGCAGGTCAATCAGCCCCAGCATTTT. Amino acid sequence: CAWSSQVNQPQHF.

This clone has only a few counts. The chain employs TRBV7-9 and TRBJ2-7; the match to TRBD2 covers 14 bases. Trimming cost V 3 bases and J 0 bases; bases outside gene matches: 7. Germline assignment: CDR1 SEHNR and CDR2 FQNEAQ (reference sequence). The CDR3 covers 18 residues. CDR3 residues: CASSFPRTSGGSSYEQYF. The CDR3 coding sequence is TGTGCCAGCAGCTTCCCCCGGACTAGCGGGGGGAGCTCCTACGAGCAGTACTTC.

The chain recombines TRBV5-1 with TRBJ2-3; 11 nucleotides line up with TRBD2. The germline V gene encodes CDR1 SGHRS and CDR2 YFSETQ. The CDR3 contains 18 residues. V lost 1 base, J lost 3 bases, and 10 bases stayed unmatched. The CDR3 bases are TGCGCCAGCAGCTTGCTCTCCCTTAGCGGGAGGGGGACAGATACGCAGTATTTT. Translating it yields CASSLLSLSGRGTDTQYF.

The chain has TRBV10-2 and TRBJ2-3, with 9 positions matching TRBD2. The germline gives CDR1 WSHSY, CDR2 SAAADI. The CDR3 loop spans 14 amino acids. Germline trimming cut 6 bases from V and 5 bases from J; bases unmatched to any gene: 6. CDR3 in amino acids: CASREAGGKDTQYF. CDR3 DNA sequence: TGCGCCAGCAGGGAAGCGGGGGGAAAAGATACGCAGTATTTT.

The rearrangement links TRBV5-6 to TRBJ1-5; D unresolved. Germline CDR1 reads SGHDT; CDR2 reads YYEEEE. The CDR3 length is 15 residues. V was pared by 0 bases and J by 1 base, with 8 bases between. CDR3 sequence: CASSLGTGSNQPQHF. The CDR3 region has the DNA TGTGCCAGCAGCTTGGGGACTGGAAGCAATCAGCCCCAGCATTTT.

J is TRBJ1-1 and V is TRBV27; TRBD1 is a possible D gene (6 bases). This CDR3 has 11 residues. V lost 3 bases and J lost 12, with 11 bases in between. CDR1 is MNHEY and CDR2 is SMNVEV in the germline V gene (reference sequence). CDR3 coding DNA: TGTGCCAGCAGTTTGGGGGCCTTGACTTTCTTT. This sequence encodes CASSLGALTFF.

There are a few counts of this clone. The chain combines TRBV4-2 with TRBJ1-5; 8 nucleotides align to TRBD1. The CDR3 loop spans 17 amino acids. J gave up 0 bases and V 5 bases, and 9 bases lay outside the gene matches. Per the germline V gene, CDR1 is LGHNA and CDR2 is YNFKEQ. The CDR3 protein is CASSEGGTGYSNQPQHF. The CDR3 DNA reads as TGTGCCAGCAGCGAAGGGGGGACAGGATATAGCAATCAGCCCCAGCATTTT.

CDR3 DNA: TGTGCCAGCTCACCACGGGACTTTTACGAGCAGTACTTC. Encoded protein: CASSPRDFYEQYF. The gene calls are TRBV18 and TRBJ2-7, with a weak D call TRBD2 (6 bases). CDR3 size: 13 residues. Germline assignment: CDR1 KGHSH and CDR2 LQKENI. V lost 1 base to trimming and J lost 4 bases, with 8 bases between them.

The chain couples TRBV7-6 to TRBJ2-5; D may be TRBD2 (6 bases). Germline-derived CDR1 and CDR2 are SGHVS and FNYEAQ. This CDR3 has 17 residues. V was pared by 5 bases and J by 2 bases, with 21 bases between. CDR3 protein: CASSPWDSPRPQETQYF. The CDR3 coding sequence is TGTGCCAGCAGCCCCTGGGACTCTCCCAGGCCTCAAGAGACCCAGTACTTC.

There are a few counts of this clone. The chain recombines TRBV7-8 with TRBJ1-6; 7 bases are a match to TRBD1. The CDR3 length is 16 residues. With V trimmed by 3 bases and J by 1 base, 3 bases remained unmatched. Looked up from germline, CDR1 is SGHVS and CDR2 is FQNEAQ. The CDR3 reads CASSFRGKSYNSPLHF. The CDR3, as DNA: TGTGCCAGCAGCTTCAGGGGGAAATCCTATAATTCACCCCTCCACTTT.

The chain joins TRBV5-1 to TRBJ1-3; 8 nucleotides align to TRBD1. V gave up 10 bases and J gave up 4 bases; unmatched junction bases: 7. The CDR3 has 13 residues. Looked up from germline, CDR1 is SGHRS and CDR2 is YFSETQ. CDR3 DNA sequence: TGCGCCCCTACAGGGGGAAAAGGAAACACCATATATTTT. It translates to CAPTGGKGNTIYF.

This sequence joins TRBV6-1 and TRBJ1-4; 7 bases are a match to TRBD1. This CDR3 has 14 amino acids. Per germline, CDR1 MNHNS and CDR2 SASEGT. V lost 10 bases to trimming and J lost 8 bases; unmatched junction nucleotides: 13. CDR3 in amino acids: CATCFGTVVEKLFF. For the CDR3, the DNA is TGTGCCACCTGCTTTGGGACAGTAGTAGAAAAACTGTTTTTT.

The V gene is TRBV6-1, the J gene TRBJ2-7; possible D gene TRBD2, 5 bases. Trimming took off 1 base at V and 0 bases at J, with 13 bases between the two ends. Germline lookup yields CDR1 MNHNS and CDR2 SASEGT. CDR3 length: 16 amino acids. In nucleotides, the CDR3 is TGTGCCAGCAGTGAAGTAAGGGTAGCGCGCTCCTACGAGCAGTACTTC. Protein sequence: CASSEVRVARSYEQYF.

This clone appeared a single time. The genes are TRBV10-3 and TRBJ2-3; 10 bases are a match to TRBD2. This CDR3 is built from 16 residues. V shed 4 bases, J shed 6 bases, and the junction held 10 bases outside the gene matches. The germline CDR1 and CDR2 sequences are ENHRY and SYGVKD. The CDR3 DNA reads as TGTGCCATCAGTGTTGACCTAGCGGGAGTCATGGATACGCAGTATTTT. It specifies CAISVDLAGVMDTQYF.

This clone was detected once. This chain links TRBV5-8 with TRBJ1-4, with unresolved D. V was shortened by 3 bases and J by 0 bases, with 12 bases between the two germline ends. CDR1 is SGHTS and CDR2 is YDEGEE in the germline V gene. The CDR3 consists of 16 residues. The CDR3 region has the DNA TGTGCCAGCAGCTCAGGACGGCGTGCAACTAATGAAAAACTGTTTTTT. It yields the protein CASSSGRRATNEKLFF. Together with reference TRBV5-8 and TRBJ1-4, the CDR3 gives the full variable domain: EAGVTQSPTHLIKTRGQQATLRCSPISGHTSVYWYQQALGLGLQFLLWYDEGEERNRGNFPPRFSGRQFPNYSSELNVNALELEDSALYLCASSSGRRATNEKLFFGSGTQLSVL.

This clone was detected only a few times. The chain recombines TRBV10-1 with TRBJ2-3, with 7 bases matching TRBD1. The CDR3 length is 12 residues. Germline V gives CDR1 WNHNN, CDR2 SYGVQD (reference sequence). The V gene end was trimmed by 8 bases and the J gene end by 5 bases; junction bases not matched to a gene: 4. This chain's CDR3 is CASSQGRDTQYF. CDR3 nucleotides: TGCGCCAGCTCACAGGGGAGAGATACGCAGTATTTT.

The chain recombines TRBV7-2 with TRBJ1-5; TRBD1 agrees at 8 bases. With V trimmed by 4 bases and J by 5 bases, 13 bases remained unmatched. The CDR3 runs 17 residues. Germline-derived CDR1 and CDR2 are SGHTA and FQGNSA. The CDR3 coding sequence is TGTGCCAGCAGCTCCTTGAGGACAGGGTCGGGTGATCAGCCCCAGCATTTT. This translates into CASSSLRTGSGDQPQHF.

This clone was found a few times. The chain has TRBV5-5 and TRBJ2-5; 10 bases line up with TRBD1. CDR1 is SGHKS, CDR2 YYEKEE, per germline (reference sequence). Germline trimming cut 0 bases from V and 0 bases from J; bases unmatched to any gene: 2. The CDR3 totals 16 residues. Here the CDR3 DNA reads TGTGCCAGCAGCTTGGTGGACAGGGGGGACCAAGAGACCCAGTACTTC. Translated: CASSLVDRGDQETQYF.

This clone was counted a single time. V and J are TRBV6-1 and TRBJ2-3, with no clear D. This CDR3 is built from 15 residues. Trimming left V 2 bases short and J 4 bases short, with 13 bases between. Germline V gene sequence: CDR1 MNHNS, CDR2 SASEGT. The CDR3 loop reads CASSEPLDGADTQYF. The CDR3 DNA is TGTGCCAGCAGTGAACCCCTGGATGGAGCAGATACGCAGTATTTT.